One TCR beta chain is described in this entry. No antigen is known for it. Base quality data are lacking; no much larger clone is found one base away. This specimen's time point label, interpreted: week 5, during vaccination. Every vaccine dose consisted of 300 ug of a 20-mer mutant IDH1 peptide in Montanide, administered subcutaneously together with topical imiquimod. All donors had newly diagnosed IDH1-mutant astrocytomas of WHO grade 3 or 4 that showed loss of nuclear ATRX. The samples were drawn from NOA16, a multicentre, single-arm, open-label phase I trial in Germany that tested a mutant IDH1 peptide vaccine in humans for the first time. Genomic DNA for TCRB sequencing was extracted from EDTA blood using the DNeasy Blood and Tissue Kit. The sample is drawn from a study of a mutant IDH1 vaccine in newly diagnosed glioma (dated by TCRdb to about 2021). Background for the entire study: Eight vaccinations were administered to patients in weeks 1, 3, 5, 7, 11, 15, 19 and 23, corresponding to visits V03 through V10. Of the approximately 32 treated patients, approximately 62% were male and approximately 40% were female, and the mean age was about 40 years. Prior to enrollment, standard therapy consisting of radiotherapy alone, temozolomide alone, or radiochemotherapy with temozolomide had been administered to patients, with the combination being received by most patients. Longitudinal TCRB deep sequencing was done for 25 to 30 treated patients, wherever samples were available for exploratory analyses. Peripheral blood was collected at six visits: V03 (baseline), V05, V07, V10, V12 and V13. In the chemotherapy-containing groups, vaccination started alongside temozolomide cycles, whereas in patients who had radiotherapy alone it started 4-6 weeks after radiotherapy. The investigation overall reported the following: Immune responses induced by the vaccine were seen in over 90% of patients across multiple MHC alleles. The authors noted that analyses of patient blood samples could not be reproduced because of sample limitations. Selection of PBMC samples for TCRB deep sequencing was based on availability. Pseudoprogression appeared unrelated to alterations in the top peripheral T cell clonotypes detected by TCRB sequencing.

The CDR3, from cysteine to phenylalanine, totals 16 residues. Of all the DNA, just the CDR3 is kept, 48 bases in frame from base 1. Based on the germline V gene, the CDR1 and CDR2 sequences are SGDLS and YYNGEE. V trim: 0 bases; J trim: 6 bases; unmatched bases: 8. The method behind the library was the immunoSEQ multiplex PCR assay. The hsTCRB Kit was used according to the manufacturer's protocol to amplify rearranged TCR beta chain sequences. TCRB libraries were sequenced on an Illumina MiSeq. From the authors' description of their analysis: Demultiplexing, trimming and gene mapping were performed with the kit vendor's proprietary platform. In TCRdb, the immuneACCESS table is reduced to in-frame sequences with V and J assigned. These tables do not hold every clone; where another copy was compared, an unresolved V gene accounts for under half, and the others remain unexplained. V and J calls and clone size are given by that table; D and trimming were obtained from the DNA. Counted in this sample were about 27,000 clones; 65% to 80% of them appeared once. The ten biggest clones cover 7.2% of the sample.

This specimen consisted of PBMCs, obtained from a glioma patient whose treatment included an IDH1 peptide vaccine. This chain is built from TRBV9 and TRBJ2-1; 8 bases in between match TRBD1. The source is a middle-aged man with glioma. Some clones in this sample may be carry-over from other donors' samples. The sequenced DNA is TGTGCCAGCAGCGTAGGACGGACAGGGTGGGCCAATGAGCAGTTCTTC. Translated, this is CASSVGRTGWANEQFF.